These 6 T cell receptor beta chains came from one sample sequenced in a study of shared clonotypes between healthy human individuals. Profiling relied on immunoSEQ multiplex PCR, and the TCRdb table lists in-frame clones only, not all of them. The sample shows over a million clones, about 96% of them seen only once. The specimen was naive CD4+ T cells sorted from blood. The subset: CD45RA+ positively selected. The source is a man aged 25 to 40 in good health.

V gene TRBV4-2 combines with J gene TRBJ2-6; perhaps TRBD1 as D (5 bases). Germline V gives CDR1 LGHNA, CDR2 YNFKEQ. Deletions cut 8 bases from V and 3 bases from J, with 8 bases between. The CDR3 consists of 13 residues. CDR3 sequence: CASQGVGANVLTF. CDR3 sequence (DNA): TGTGCCAGCCAGGGCGTTGGGGCCAACGTCCTGACTTTC.

The rearrangement uses TRBV7-9 and TRBJ2-7; 12 nucleotides line up with TRBD1. The CDR3 is 14 residues long. Per the germline V gene, CDR1 is SEHNR and CDR2 is FQNEAQ (reference sequence). The J segment lost 6 bases and the V segment lost 5 bases, leaving 5 bases of the junction unmatched. The CDR3 is CASSMGQGATEQYF. DNA of the CDR3: TGTGCCAGCAGCATGGGACAGGGGGCTACCGAGCAGTACTTC.

The chain is built from TRBV27 and TRBJ1-5, with D perhaps TRBD1 (6 bases). CDR3 length equals 14 residues. CDR1 and CDR2 (germline): MNHEY, SMNVEV (reference sequence). V lost 10 bases, J lost 3 bases, and 16 bases lay in between. In DNA form, the CDR3 reads TGTGCCACCGCGGGACAAAACTTCAATCAGCCCCAGCATTTT. Its translation: CATAGQNFNQPQHF.

The rearrangement links TRBV10-1 to TRBJ2-7; TRBD1 might be the D (7 bases). Germline CDR1 reads WNHNN; CDR2 reads SYGVQD (reference sequence). V gave up 0 bases and J gave up 6 bases, with 12 bases separating them. This CDR3 contains 14 residues. CDR3 bases: TGCGCCAGCAGTGAGTCGGGCAGGGGGGCCGAGCAGTACTTC. Its translation is CASSESGRGAEQYF.

A word on this clone: One junction end does not reproduce the germline sequence, and a read error may be involved. The V and J genes are TRBV14 and TRBJ1-3; unclear D gene. The CDR3 covers 16 residues. Per the germline V gene, CDR1 is SGHDN and CDR2 is FVKESK. The CDR3 coding sequence is TGTGCCAGCAGCCCATCCGGGAGGGCCGCTGGCAACACCATATATTTT. Protein product: CASSPSGRAAGNTIYF.

The rearrangement joins TRBV5-1 to TRBJ1-4; 7 bases are a match to TRBD1. Trimming removed 0 bases from V and 12 bases from J; junction bases left unmatched: 8. This CDR3 comprises 14 residues. The germline V gene encodes CDR1 SGHRS and CDR2 YFSETQ. The CDR3 DNA sequence: TGCGCCAGCAGCTTGGCGGTGACAGGGCGACAACTGTTTTTT. It yields the protein CASSLAVTGRQLFF.